This T cell receptor (beta chain) was identified during a study of T-cell memory formation after mild COVID-19. Each CDR3 protein is one row after TCRdb ran MiXCR on the 5' RACE reads. The table records fewer than 400,000 distinct CDR3 sequences, approximately 16% of them present only once. Germline CDR1 LGHNA, CDR2 YSLEER. There are 16 residues in the CDR3. V gave up 5 bases and J gave up 5 bases; unmatched junction bases: 14. The count of this clonotype is one. What it recognizes is unknown. Whole-study results and caveats: Some responding clones appeared in pre-infection memory, suggesting cross-reactive memory joined.

The gene calls are TRBV4-3 and TRBJ1-2; 7 bases align to TRBD1. The sequence derives from a man aged 18 to 35 who had mild COVID-19 (a few samples of this study predate the infection). Cell type and time point are not known. The source material was PBMCs or a T cell subset sorted from them (not recorded which). The CDR3 DNA is TGCGCCAGCAGCGTGACTCAGGGACAGCGGTTTTATGGCTACACCTTC. Amino acids: CASSVTQGQRFYGYTF.